Below, 15 T cell receptor beta chains from the same sample are listed, as sequenced in a study of blood T cell repertoires in COVID-19. TCRdb's table, derived via immunoSEQ multiplex PCR, lists solely in-frame clones and lacks some. The table has fewer than 200,000 clones, about 85% seen once. Sample: peripheral blood. These receptors originate from a man in his sixties with active or convalescent COVID-19.

The chain couples TRBV3-1 (or the pseudogene TRBV3-2) to TRBJ1-4, with 9 bases identical to TRBD1. CDR3 length: 16 residues. Germline CDR1 is LGHDT and CDR2 is YNNKEL (reference sequence). V was pared by 2 bases and J by 7 bases, with 8 bases of the junction left unmatched. CDR3 sequence (DNA): TGTGCCAGCAGCCAAAGACCGGGACAGGGAGGTGAAAAACTGTTTTTT. This gives the protein CASSQRPGQGGEKLFF.

The chain carries TRBV5-1 and TRBJ1-1; weak D call: TRBD1 (6 bases). V dropped 0 bases and J dropped 4 bases, with 10 bases sitting between them. The CDR3 contains 14 residues. Germline assignment: CDR1 SGHRS and CDR2 YFSETQ. CDR3 sequence (DNA): TGCGCCAGCAGCTTGGGTCAGGGGATCACTGAAGCTTTCTTT. This sequence encodes CASSLGQGITEAFF.

This chain connects TRBV24-1 to TRBJ1-2; D unresolved. Germline V gives CDR1 KGHDR, CDR2 SFDVKD. Trimming took off 4 bases at V and 2 bases at J, with 7 bases between the two ends. This CDR3 has 13 amino acids. This CDR3 is CATSERRNYGYTF. The CDR3 nucleotides are TGTGCCACCAGTGAAAGGAGAAACTATGGCTACACCTTC.

This clone was observed a handful of times. This chain uses TRBV5-1 with TRBJ2-1; D is perhaps TRBD1 (5 bases). V was trimmed by 2 bases and J by 1 base, leaving 10 bases between them. CDR3 length: 15 residues. Germline CDR1 is SGHRS and CDR2 is YFSETQ. The CDR3 loop is CASSLSGISYNEQFF. In DNA form, the CDR3 reads TGCGCCAGCAGCTTATCAGGGATTTCCTACAATGAGCAGTTCTTC.

The rearrangement links TRBV6-4 to TRBJ2-7; 9 bases align to TRBD1. The CDR3 consists of 17 residues. Germline CDR1 MRHNA, CDR2 SNTAGT. V shed 3 bases, J shed 3 bases, and the junction held 12 bases outside the gene matches. The CDR3 bases are TGTGCCAGCAGTGAAATGGGACAGGGAATGGTTGTCTACGAGCAGTACTTC. Translated: CASSEMGQGMVVYEQYF.

The chain combines TRBV6-5 with TRBJ1-3; the D gene is possibly TRBD1 (5 bases). CDR3 length: 16 amino acids. V was pared by 0 bases and J by 2 bases, with 11 bases between. Germline V gene sequence: CDR1 MNHEY, CDR2 SVGAGI. This CDR3 is CASSYSQGSTGNTIYF. Here the CDR3 DNA reads TGTGCCAGCAGTTACTCGCAGGGATCCACTGGAAACACCATATATTTT.

The V call is TRBV10-3, the J call TRBJ2-5; D is possibly TRBD2 (5 bases). The germline V and J ends were trimmed by 3 bases and 4 bases, with 9 bases remaining between them. This CDR3 comprises 13 residues. Germline CDR1 is ENHRY and CDR2 is SYGVKD. The CDR3 sequence is CAISDGDRETQYF. CDR3 in DNA: TGTGCCATCAGTGACGGGGATCGAGAGACCCAGTACTTC.

The J gene is TRBJ1-1, the V gene TRBV29-1; possibly TRBD1 for D (5 bases). CDR3 size: 13 residues. With 6 bases removed from V and 3 bases from J, the gap between germline ends came to 14 bases. The V gene's germline CDR1 is SQVTM and CDR2 ANQGSEA. DNA for the CDR3: TGCAGCGTGGGTAGGGGAGGGGACACTGAAGCTTTCTTT. It codes for CSVGRGGDTEAFF.

This chain links TRBV10-3 with TRBJ2-3; D unclear. The V and J ends lost 0 bases and 5 bases respectively, with 12 bases between them. Germline V gives CDR1 ENHRY, CDR2 SYGVKD. This CDR3 is 15 amino acids long. CDR3 residues: CAISESRQGGDTQYF. The CDR3 DNA follows: TGTGCCATCAGTGAGTCGCGGCAAGGTGGAGATACGCAGTATTTT.

The chain carries TRBV5-1 and TRBJ2-1; D perhaps matches TRBD2 (6 bases). The CDR3 is 15 amino acids. The V and J ends lost 0 bases and 8 bases respectively, with 15 bases between them. Germline V lookup: CDR1 SGHRS, CDR2 YFSETQ. The CDR3 loop reads CASSLAAGTTYEQFF. CDR3 sequence (DNA): TGCGCCAGCAGCTTGGCTGCGGGAACTACATATGAGCAGTTCTTC.

Notes on this clone: At one of its ends the junction is not consistent with the germline gene, which may arise from a read error. The chain is built from TRBV6-6 and TRBJ1-2; D unclear. Germline V gene lookup returns CDR1 MNHNY and CDR2 SVGAGI (reference sequence). The CDR3 runs 12 residues. CDR3 in amino acids: CACRRSVYGYTF. The CDR3 nucleotides read TGTGCCTGCAGACGGTCCGTCTATGGCTACACCTTC.

The chain joins TRBV6-1 to TRBJ1-5; D gene uncertain. Between the trimmed V and J ends, which lost 2 bases and 5 bases, there was a span of 10 bases. Per the germline V gene, CDR1 is MNHNS and CDR2 is SASEGT. This CDR3 comprises 14 residues. The CDR3 is CASSEYSGDQPQHF. The DNA of the CDR3 is TGTGCCAGCAGTGAATACTCCGGGGATCAGCCCCAGCATTTT.

CDR3 in amino acids: CAISPTEETQYF. Written as DNA, the CDR3 is TGTGCCATCAGTCCGACAGAAGAGACCCAGTACTTC. The chain is built from TRBV10-3 and TRBJ2-5, with a weak D call TRBD1 (5 bases). V lost 5 bases to trimming and J lost 3 bases, with 7 bases between them. There are 12 residues in the CDR3. CDR1 is ENHRY and CDR2 is SYGVKD in the germline V gene.

V is TRBV7-9 and J is TRBJ1-2, with 7 bases matching TRBD1. Germline assignment: CDR1 SEHNR and CDR2 FQNEAQ (reference sequence). The CDR3 has 15 amino acids. Trimming took 1 base from V and 3 from J; bases not matched to a gene: 5. The CDR3 nucleotides read TGTGCCAGCAGCTTAGTTGGCAGGGGGGACTATGGCTACACCTTC. This codes for CASSLVGRGDYGYTF.

The CDR3 DNA follows: TGTGCCAGCAGGCGCTCCGGGCGCGGGGGAGTCGACATTCAGTACTTC. This encodes CASRRSGRGGVDIQYF. This chain connects TRBV7-9 to TRBJ2-4; TRBD2 agrees at 7 bases. Trimming removed 6 bases from V and 8 bases from J; junction bases left unmatched: 16. Germline CDR1 is SEHNR and CDR2 is FQNEAQ (reference sequence). This CDR3 is 16 amino acids long.